These 32 T cell receptor beta chains share one sample of origin, sequenced in a study of response to subunit inactivated influenza vaccine. Via MiXCR, TCRdb re-called the RT-PCR reads, giving one row per CDR3 protein. The sample has approximately 680,000 distinct CDR3 sequences, approximately 14% seen once. The source was PBMCs from blood, collected 11 to 12 days after vaccination. The origin of the receptors is a man in his forties or fifties who received an inactivated influenza vaccine.

The gene calls are TRBV11-3 and TRBJ2-7, with D tentatively TRBD1 (6 bases). Germline V gives CDR1 SGHNT, CDR2 YENEEA. V gave up 4 bases and J gave up 0 bases, with 13 bases separating them. This CDR3 contains 15 residues. The CDR3 nucleotides are TGTGCCAGCAGCTCTCTCAGAGGGGGCTCCTACGAGCAGTACTTC. It codes for CASSSLRGGSYEQYF.

This chain uses TRBV4-2 with TRBJ2-2; D is uncertain. This CDR3 is 18 amino acids long. Germline V CDR1 and CDR2: LGHNA, YNFKEQ. V dropped 0 bases and J dropped 0 bases, with 14 bases sitting between them. CDR3 region: CASSQESRRFANTGELFF. The CDR3 DNA follows: TGTGCCAGCAGCCAAGAAAGTCGAAGATTCGCGAACACCGGGGAGCTGTTTTTT.

This clonotype was observed many times. This rearrangement joins TRBV6-2 or TRBV6-3 to TRBJ2-7; D is tentatively TRBD1 or TRBD2 (6 bases each). CDR3 length equals 16 residues. The ends were cut back, 2 bases at V and 7 bases at J, with 21 bases in the middle. From germline, CDR1 is MNHEY and CDR2 SVGEGT. In DNA form, the CDR3 reads TGTGCCAGCAGTTACAGACGGGGGCGCTCTACGTGGGAGCAGTACTTC. Its protein is CASSYRRGRSTWEQYF.

This clonotype was seen at least ten times. Written as DNA, the CDR3 is TGTGCCAGCAGCTTAATCCTCTACGAGCAGTACTTC. Its protein is CASSLILYEQYF. The chain uses TRBV7-9 and TRBJ2-7, with unresolved D. Trimming took 2 bases from V and 3 from J, leaving 5 bases between them. The CDR3 is 12 amino acids. Germline-derived CDR1 and CDR2 are SEHNR and FQNEAQ (reference sequence).

This chain joins TRBV27 and TRBJ2-3; 7 positions agree with TRBD2. The germline gives CDR1 MNHEY, CDR2 SMNVEV (reference sequence). V was clipped by 0 bases and J by 5 bases; unmatched bases: 11. CDR3 length: 17 residues. The CDR3: CASSLSPAGESGDTQYF. DNA for the CDR3: TGTGCCAGCAGTTTATCCCCTGCGGGAGAGAGTGGAGATACGCAGTATTTT.

The chain has TRBV4-2 and TRBJ2-3; D ambiguous. The germline gives CDR1 LGHNA, CDR2 YNFKEQ. V was trimmed by 3 bases and J by 2 bases, leaving 6 bases between them. The CDR3 length is 13 residues. DNA for the CDR3: TGTGCCAGCAGCCATCCTACCACAGATACGCAGTATTTT. It codes for CASSHPTTDTQYF.

The chain's CDR3 is CASSFGGADNYGYTF. CDR3 nucleotides: TGTGCCAGCAGTTTTGGGGGGGCAGATAACTATGGCTACACCTTC. The chain has TRBV12-3 or TRBV12-4 and TRBJ1-2, with D possibly TRBD1 on 6 matching bases. The CDR3 length is 15 residues. V was shortened by 3 bases and J by 1 base, with 12 bases between the two germline ends.

This clonotype was seen a handful of times. This chain joins TRBV24-1 and TRBJ2-5; a weak D match, TRBD1 (6 bases). V was pared by 4 bases and J by 6 bases, with 14 bases between. CDR3 length: 14 residues. CDR1 and CDR2 from the germline V gene are KGHDR and SFDVKD. The CDR3, as DNA: TGTGCCACCAGTGACCGTCAACAGGGCAAGACCCAGTACTTC. This translates into CATSDRQQGKTQYF.

This clonotype was recorded a few times. J is TRBJ2-2 and V is TRBV7-9; no clear D gene. Germline values: CDR1 SEHNR, CDR2 FQNEAQ (reference sequence). V shed 0 bases and J shed 4 bases, with 3 bases lying between them. The CDR3 contains 13 residues. CDR3 nucleotide sequence: TGTGCCAGCAGCTTAGCGCTCACCGGGGAGCTGTTTTTT. Amino acid sequence: CASSLALTGELFF.

This clonotype has just a few counts. The chain links TRBV12-3 or TRBV12-4 to TRBJ2-5, with 15 nucleotides matching TRBD2. The CDR3 is 16 residues long. The trim removed 6 bases at V and 3 bases at J, leaving 5 bases unmatched. The DNA of the CDR3 is TGTGCCAGCAGCCGGGGACTAGCGGGGGGAGAAGAGACCCAGTACTTC. Translating gives CASSRGLAGGEETQYF.

CDR3 sequence: CASSLQGAKYQETQYF. The CDR3, as DNA: TGTGCCAGCAGCCTACAGGGGGCAAAGTACCAAGAGACCCAGTACTTC. The chain couples TRBV14 to TRBJ2-5, with 9 nucleotides matching TRBD1. The germline gives CDR1 SGHDN, CDR2 FVKESK. The CDR3 has 16 residues. The V segment lost 4 bases and the J segment 0 bases; nucleotides outside the gene matches: 6.

This clonotype was detected only a few times. The V gene is TRBV5-1, the J gene TRBJ2-5; D not resolved. This CDR3 is built from 16 residues. Trimming cost V 3 bases and J 1 base, with 16 bases left between them. Looked up from germline, CDR1 is SGHRS and CDR2 is YFSETQ. CDR3 DNA sequence: TGCGCCAGCAGCTCCGGACCCCGGCTAACCCAAGAGACCCAGTACTTC. Encoded protein: CASSSGPRLTQETQYF.

CDR3: CSVFRGTDTQYF. The CDR3 nucleotides read TGCAGCGTTTTTCGTGGCACAGATACGCAGTATTTT. The chain links TRBV29-1 to TRBJ2-3, with D hard to call. Germline lookup yields CDR1 SQVTM and CDR2 ANQGSEA. V dropped 5 bases and J dropped 1 base, with 7 bases sitting between them. CDR3 size: 12 residues.

This clonotype showed up just a few times. The chain recombines TRBV6-5 with TRBJ1-4, with a tentative D call TRBD1 (5 bases). Germline V gives CDR1 MNHEY, CDR2 SVGAGI. Trimming took off 0 bases at V and 7 bases at J, with 12 bases between the two ends. The CDR3 loop spans 15 amino acids. This chain's CDR3 is CASSYSRVAGEKLFF. In DNA form, the CDR3 reads TGTGCCAGCAGTTACTCCAGGGTAGCGGGTGAAAAACTGTTTTTT.

The CDR3 coding sequence is TGTGCCAGCAGCTTAGTAGGACTAGGGTACCACGAGCAGTACTTC. This gives the protein CASSLVGLGYHEQYF. This chain links TRBV7-2 with TRBJ2-7; 7 nucleotides agree with TRBD2. The CDR3 has 15 residues. V shed 1 base, J shed 5 bases, and the junction held 8 bases outside the gene matches. The germline gives CDR1 SGHTA, CDR2 FQGNSA. Full variable domain (outside the CDR3, taken from reference TRBV7-2 and TRBJ2-7): GAGVSQSPSNKVTEKGKDVELRCDPISGHTALYWYRQSLGQGLEFLIYFQGNSAPDKSGLPSDRFSAERTGGSVSTLTIQRTQQEDSAVYLCASSLVGLGYHEQYFGPGTRLTVT.

The CDR3 here is CSASHGTNTGELFF. The CDR3 DNA reads TGCAGTGCTAGTCACGGGACGAACACCGGGGAGCTGTTTTTT. The chain joins TRBV20-1 to TRBJ2-2; possibly TRBD2 for D (5 bases). Trimming pared 3 bases from V and 0 bases from J, leaving 8 bases between. CDR1 and CDR2 (germline): DFQATT, SNEGSKA (reference sequence). The CDR3 has 14 amino acids.

This clonotype has just a few counts. V usage is TRBV7-2 and J usage is TRBJ2-3; D call uncertain. Germline values: CDR1 SGHTA, CDR2 FQGNSA. Trimming took 5 bases from V and 6 from J, leaving 6 bases between them. The CDR3 consists of 11 residues. The CDR3 nucleotides read TGTGCCAGCAGCCCCTACGATACGCAGTATTTT. Protein: CASSPYDTQYF.

The CDR3 loop is CASSGGTGVGNSPLHF. The CDR3 DNA is TGTGCCAGCAGTGGCGGAACGGGGGTTGGAAATTCACCCCTCCACTTT. V and J are TRBV6-2 or TRBV6-3 and TRBJ1-6; D is perhaps TRBD1 (5 bases). Germline V gives CDR1 MNHEY, CDR2 SVGEGT. The germline V and J ends were trimmed by 5 bases and 7 bases, with 18 bases remaining between them. CDR3 size: 16 residues.

This chain joins TRBV27 and TRBJ2-2; a weak D match, TRBD1 (5 bases). Germline CDR1 and CDR2: MNHEY and SMNVEV (reference sequence). The ends were cut back, 6 bases at V and 1 base at J, with 9 bases in the middle. The CDR3 totals 14 residues. The CDR3 nucleotides are TGTGCCAGCAGATGGACAATGAACACCGGGGAGCTGTTTTTT. Residues: CASRWTMNTGELFF.

This chain joins TRBV11-2 and TRBJ2-1; TRBD2 is a possible D gene (6 bases). CDR1 and CDR2 (germline): SGHAT, FQNNGV. The CDR3 length is 15 residues. The V end lost 3 bases, the J end lost 8 bases, and 17 bases lay between the germline ends. CDR3 protein: CASSFLAQVRDEQFF. The CDR3 coding sequence is TGTGCCAGCAGCTTCCTAGCGCAGGTTAGGGATGAGCAGTTCTTC.

The chain joins TRBV30 to TRBJ2-7, with D unclear. Trimming cost V 4 bases and J 3 bases, with 4 bases left between them. The CDR3 extends over 10 amino acids. CDR1 GTSNPN and CDR2 SVGIG come from the germline V gene (reference sequence). In DNA form, the CDR3 reads TGTGCCTGGAAGGGCTACGAGCAGTACTTC. It encodes CAWKGYEQYF.

This clonotype was detected a few times. The rearrangement links TRBV29-1 to TRBJ2-7, with 9 bases matching TRBD1. The length of the CDR3 is 14 residues. Germline CDR1 SQVTM, CDR2 ANQGSEA. The trim removed 7 bases at V and 3 bases at J, leaving 10 bases unmatched. The CDR3, as DNA: TGCAGCGCAGGTTACGGGACAGGGTTCTACGAGCAGTACTTC. This sequence encodes CSAGYGTGFYEQYF.

This chain uses TRBV10-3 with TRBJ1-1; no clear D gene. Trimming removed 0 bases from V and 5 bases from J, with 1 base in between. CDR1 and CDR2 from the germline V gene are ENHRY and SYGVKD. This CDR3 is 11 amino acids long. CDR3 residues: CAISESTEAFF. The CDR3 DNA reads as TGTGCCATCAGTGAGTCGACTGAAGCTTTCTTT.

There are a few counts of this clonotype. The chain couples TRBV5-6 to TRBJ2-1; TRBD2 agrees at 10 bases. With V trimmed by 4 bases and J by 7 bases, 5 bases remained unmatched. This CDR3 spans 14 amino acids. In germline, CDR1 is SGHDT, CDR2 YYEEEE. As DNA, the CDR3 is TGTGCCAGCAGCGAGCGGGGGGGTTTAAATGAGCAGTTCTTC. It translates to CASSERGGLNEQFF. Full variable domain (outside the CDR3, taken from reference TRBV5-6 and TRBJ2-1): DAGVTQSPTHLIKTRGQQVTLRCSPKSGHDTVSWYQQALGQGPQFIFQYYEEEERQRGNFPDRFSGHQFPNYSSELNVNALLLGDSALYLCASSERGGLNEQFFGPGTRLTVL.

The V gene is TRBV5-4, the J gene TRBJ2-1; D is ambiguous. Trimming took off 8 bases at V and 15 bases at J, with 24 bases between the two ends. The CDR3 is 13 amino acids. Germline V gives CDR1 SGHNT, CDR2 YYREEE (reference sequence). CDR3 DNA sequence: TGTGCCAGGAGCCCCGGGCTCCTCTGCGAGTTGTTCTTC. It yields the protein CARSPGLLCELFF.

Many counts were recorded for this clonotype. This chain joins TRBV7-2 and TRBJ2-7, with TRBD1 matching 8 bases. The ends lost 5 bases at V and 2 bases at J; junction bases unmatched: 2. The CDR3 extends over 13 amino acids. Germline values: CDR1 SGHTA, CDR2 FQGNSA. This chain's CDR3 is CASSADRAYEQYF. In nucleotides, the CDR3 is TGTGCCAGCAGCGCGGACAGGGCCTACGAGCAGTACTTC.

The chain uses TRBV18 and TRBJ2-1, with D perhaps matching TRBD2 (6 bases). Between the trimmed V and J ends, which lost 4 bases and 6 bases, there was a span of 19 bases. This CDR3 contains 16 residues. Germline CDR1 KGHSH, CDR2 LQKENI. The CDR3 region is CASSHPGVALGNEQFF. Written as DNA, the CDR3 is TGTGCCAGCTCACATCCGGGAGTTGCGTTGGGCAATGAGCAGTTCTTC.

This clonotype was seen many times. J is TRBJ2-5 and V is TRBV12-3 or TRBV12-4; no clear D gene. Trimming cost V 5 bases and J 4 bases, with 14 bases left between them. CDR3 length: 14 amino acids. The DNA for the CDR3 is TGTGCCAGCAGTCAATCAGGCGGTCGAGAGACCCAGTACTTC. Amino acid sequence: CASSQSGGRETQYF.

Note on this clonotype: One junction end does not reproduce the germline sequence, and a read error may be involved. The chain couples TRBV19 to TRBJ2-7; TRBD1 might be the D (5 bases). CDR3 size: 13 residues. From germline, CDR1 is LNHDA and CDR2 SQIVND (reference sequence). CDR3 nucleotide sequence: TGTGCCAGTAGTGTAGACAGAGCCTACGAGCAGTACTTC. It encodes CASSVDRAYEQYF.

This clonotype was counted many times. The chain uses TRBV4-1 and TRBJ1-2, with D possibly being TRBD1 (6 bases). This CDR3 has 14 residues. The V gene's germline CDR1 is MGHRA and CDR2 YSYEKL. Trimming stripped 4 bases from V and 3 bases from J, with 12 bases between. The CDR3 reads CASSRGDTDYGYTF. In DNA form, the CDR3 reads TGCGCCAGCAGCCGGGGGGACACTGACTATGGCTACACCTTC.

This clonotype appeared a few times. The genes are TRBV7-2 and TRBJ2-1, with unresolved D. Trimming removed 2 bases at V and 13 bases at J, with 15 bases between. The CDR3 is 13 amino acids. In germline, CDR1 is SGHTA, CDR2 FQGNSA. The CDR3 sequence: CASSLTFGSVQFF. CDR3 nucleotide sequence: TGTGCCAGCAGCTTAACGTTCGGATCTGTTCAGTTCTTC.

The chain employs TRBV6-5 and TRBJ1-6; TRBD1 matches at 10 bases. Germline CDR1 and CDR2: MNHEY and SVGAGI. V trimming: 2 bases; J trimming: 15 bases; junction bases outside the gene matches: 16. The CDR3 loop spans 17 amino acids. The CDR3 nucleotides are TGTGCCAGCAGTTACACCCCGGGGGACAGGGGCGCAACGATCCTCCACTTT. It encodes CASSYTPGDRGATILHF.